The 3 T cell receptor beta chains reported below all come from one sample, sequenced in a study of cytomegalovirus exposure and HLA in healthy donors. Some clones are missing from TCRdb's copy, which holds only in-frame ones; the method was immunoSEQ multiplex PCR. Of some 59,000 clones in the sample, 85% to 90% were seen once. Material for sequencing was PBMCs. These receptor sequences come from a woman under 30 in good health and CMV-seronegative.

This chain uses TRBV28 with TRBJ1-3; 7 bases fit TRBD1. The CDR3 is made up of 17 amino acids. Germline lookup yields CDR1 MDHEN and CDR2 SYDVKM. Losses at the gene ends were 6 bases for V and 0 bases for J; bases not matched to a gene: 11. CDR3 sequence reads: CASRLPGQSHSGNTIYF. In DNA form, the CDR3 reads TGTGCCAGCAGACTACCGGGACAGTCCCACTCTGGAAACACCATATATTTT.

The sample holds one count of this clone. CDR3 amino acids: CASSRLSTGDTEAFF. The DNA of the CDR3 is TGTGCCAGCAGCCGCCTGTCGACAGGGGACACTGAAGCTTTCTTT. V and J are TRBV11-2 and TRBJ1-1; 8 bases are a match to TRBD1. Trimming removed 5 bases from V and 3 bases from J; junction bases left unmatched: 8. Germline loops: CDR1 SGHAT, CDR2 FQNNGV. The CDR3 contains 15 residues.

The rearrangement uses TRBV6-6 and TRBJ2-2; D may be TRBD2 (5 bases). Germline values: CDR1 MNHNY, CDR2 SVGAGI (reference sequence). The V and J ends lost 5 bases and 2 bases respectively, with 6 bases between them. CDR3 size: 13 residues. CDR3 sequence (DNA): TGTGCCAGCAGTGCTAGCAACACCGGGGAGCTGTTTTTT. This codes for CASSASNTGELFF.